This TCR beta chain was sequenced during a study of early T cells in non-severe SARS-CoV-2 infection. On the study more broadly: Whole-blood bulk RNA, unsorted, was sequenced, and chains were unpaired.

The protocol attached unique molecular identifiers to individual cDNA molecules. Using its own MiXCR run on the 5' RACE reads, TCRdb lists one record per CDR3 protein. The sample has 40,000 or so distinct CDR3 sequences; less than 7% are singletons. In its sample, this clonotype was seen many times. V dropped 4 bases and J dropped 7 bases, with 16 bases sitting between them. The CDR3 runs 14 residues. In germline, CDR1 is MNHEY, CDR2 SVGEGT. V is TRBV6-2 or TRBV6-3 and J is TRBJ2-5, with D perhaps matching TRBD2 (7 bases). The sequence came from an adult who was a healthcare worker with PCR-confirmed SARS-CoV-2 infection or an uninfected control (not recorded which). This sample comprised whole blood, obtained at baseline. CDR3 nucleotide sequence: TGTGCCAGCAGTTTTGCGGGGGCCCCAGGGACCCAGTACTTC. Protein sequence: CASSFAGAPGTQYF.